Listed below are T cell receptor beta chains from one sample, sequenced in a study of cytomegalovirus exposure and HLA in healthy donors. Method: immunoSEQ multiplex PCR; TCRdb's copy keeps in-frame clones and lacks some. The sample yields some 140,000 clones, 60% to 80% seen once. The source material was PBMCs. The receptors were sampled from a man younger than 35 in good health and CMV-seronegative. The CDR3 runs from the conserved cysteine through the conserved F or W. The D gene is left open where the match is weak. Some rows have no size entry. The others give once, few or many, or a class for an expanded clone.

clone size: -; V gene: TRBV7-2; J gene: TRBJ1-3; D gene: -; CDR3 protein: CASGRTISGNTIYF; CDR3 DNA: TGTGCCAGCGGTAGAACTATCTCTGGAAACACCATATATTTT
clone size: -; V gene: TRBV14; J gene: TRBJ1-2; D gene: -; CDR3 protein: CASSHPLLGTNYGYTF; CDR3 DNA: TGTGCCAGCAGCCATCCCCTGCTCGGGACTAACTATGGCTACACCTTC
clone size: -; V gene: TRBV5-1; J gene: TRBJ2-1; D gene: TRBD2; CDR3 protein: CASSLGPSGGAANEQFF; CDR3 DNA: TGCGCCAGCAGCTTGGGGCCTAGCGGGGGGGCCGCCAATGAGCAGTTCTTC
clone size: -; V gene: TRBV6-6; J gene: TRBJ1-2; D gene: TRBD1; CDR3 protein: CASSYLLQGATYGYTF; CDR3 DNA: TGTGCCAGCAGTTACTTGTTACAGGGGGCAACGTATGGCTACACCTTC
clone size: -; V gene: TRBV30; J gene: TRBJ1-2; D gene: TRBD1; CDR3 protein: CAWSWRAGGDYGYTF; CDR3 DNA: TGTGCCTGGAGTTGGAGGGCAGGGGGTGACTATGGCTACACCTTC
clone size: -; V gene: TRBV5-1; J gene: TRBJ2-3; D gene: -; CDR3 protein: CASSLEQGQTDTQYF; CDR3 DNA: TGCGCCAGCAGCTTGGAGCAGGGTCAAACAGATACGCAGTATTTT
clone size: -; V gene: TRBV5-6; J gene: TRBJ1-1; D gene: -; CDR3 protein: CASTRREGSAEAFF; CDR3 DNA: TGTGCCAGCACCCGACGAGAGGGCAGCGCTGAAGCTTTCTTT
clone size: -; V gene: TRBV27; J gene: TRBJ1-2; D gene: -; CDR3 protein: CASSPRGFPDYGYTF; CDR3 DNA: TGTGCCAGCAGTCCCCGGGGGTTCCCAGACTATGGCTACACCTTC
clone size: -; V gene: TRBV9; J gene: TRBJ1-2; D gene: TRBD1; CDR3 protein: CASVGTGSSYGYTF; CDR3 DNA: TGTGCCAGCGTTGGGACAGGGAGTAGCTATGGCTACACCTTC
clone size: -; V gene: TRBV9; J gene: TRBJ1-2; D gene: -; CDR3 protein: CASSEAGHTNYGYTF; CDR3 DNA: TGTGCCAGCAGCGAGGCAGGGCATACCAACTATGGCTACACCTTC
clone size: -; V gene: TRBV5-6; J gene: TRBJ2-5; D gene: TRBD2; CDR3 protein: CASSSGRGREETQYF; CDR3 DNA: TGTGCCAGCAGCTCGGGGAGGGGCAGGGAAGAGACCCAGTACTTC
clone size: -; V gene: TRBV4-1; J gene: TRBJ2-5; D gene: -; CDR3 protein: CASSQDRGIQETQYF; CDR3 DNA: TGCGCCAGCAGCCAAGATCGGGGGATTCAAGAGACCCAGTACTTC
clone size: -; V gene: TRBV14; J gene: TRBJ2-7; D gene: TRBD1; CDR3 protein: CASSSTGKHEQYF; CDR3 DNA: TGTGCCAGCAGCTCGACAGGGAAGCACGAGCAGTACTTC
clone size: -; V gene: TRBV10-3; J gene: TRBJ1-1; D gene: TRBD1; CDR3 protein: CAISTTGSGFVGAFF; CDR3 DNA: TGTGCCATCAGCACGACAGGGTCAGGTTTTGTAGGAGCTTTCTTT
clone size: -; V gene: TRBV19; J gene: TRBJ1-5; D gene: TRBD1; CDR3 protein: CASRFTGVSNQPQHF; CDR3 DNA: TGTGCCAGTAGATTCACAGGGGTGAGCAATCAGCCCCAGCATTTT
clone size: -; V gene: TRBV18; J gene: TRBJ1-2; D gene: -; CDR3 protein: CASSRDSDYGYTF; CDR3 DNA: TGTGCCAGCTCAAGGGACTCAGACTATGGCTACACCTTC
clone size: few; V gene: TRBV7-2; J gene: TRBJ1-5; D gene: -; CDR3 protein: CASSLALGAGQPQHF; CDR3 DNA: TGTGCCAGCAGCTTAGCGCTGGGGGCAGGGCAGCCCCAGCATTTT
clone size: few; V gene: TRBV30; J gene: TRBJ1-4; D gene: TRBD1; CDR3 protein: CAWSPGQGIGKLFF; CDR3 DNA: TGTGCCTGGAGCCCGGGACAGGGGATCGGAAAACTGTTTTTT
clone size: few; V gene: TRBV19; J gene: TRBJ2-1; D gene: -; CDR3 protein: CASSRTVSYNEQFF; CDR3 DNA: TGTGCCAGTAGTAGGACAGTCTCCTACAATGAGCAGTTCTTC
clone size: -; V gene: TRBV4-2; J gene: TRBJ2-1; D gene: TRBD2; CDR3 protein: CASSNLAGGYNEQFF; CDR3 DNA: TGTGCCAGCAGCAATCTAGCGGGGGGGTACAATGAGCAGTTCTTC
clone size: -; V gene: TRBV5-1; J gene: TRBJ2-1; D gene: -; CDR3 protein: CASSPDYYNEQFF; CDR3 DNA: TGCGCCAGCAGCCCGGACTATTACAATGAGCAGTTCTTC
clone size: -; V gene: TRBV5-1; J gene: TRBJ2-3; D gene: -; CDR3 protein: CASSLAETSTDTQYF; CDR3 DNA: TGCGCCAGCAGCTTGGCAGAGACTAGCACAGATACGCAGTATTTT
clone size: -; V gene: TRBV30; J gene: TRBJ1-6; D gene: -; CDR3 protein: CAWMGRRYNSPLHF; CDR3 DNA: TGTGCCTGGATGGGGCGCCGATATAATTCACCCCTCCACTTT
clone size: -; V gene: TRBV19; J gene: TRBJ2-7; D gene: TRBD1; CDR3 protein: CASSIAGTGASYEQYF; CDR3 DNA: TGTGCCAGTAGTATAGCTGGGACAGGGGCTTCCTACGAGCAGTACTTC
clone size: -; V gene: TRBV19; J gene: TRBJ1-1; D gene: TRBD1; CDR3 protein: CASSIRATGGPTEAFF; CDR3 DNA: TGTGCCAGTAGTATTCGGGCGACAGGGGGTCCCACTGAAGCTTTCTTT
clone size: -; V gene: TRBV4-1; J gene: TRBJ2-7; D gene: TRBD2; CDR3 protein: CASSQDWGGVGYEQYF; CDR3 DNA: TGCGCCAGCAGCCAAGATTGGGGGGGGGTAGGCTACGAGCAGTACTTC
clone size: -; V gene: TRBV5-4; J gene: TRBJ2-1; D gene: -; CDR3 protein: CASSLDLRVDEQFF; CDR3 DNA: TGTGCCAGCAGCTTGGACCTCAGGGTTGATGAGCAGTTCTTC
clone size: -; V gene: TRBV7-2; J gene: TRBJ2-2; D gene: -; CDR3 protein: CASSLSFSNTGELFF; CDR3 DNA: TGTGCCAGCAGCTTAAGCTTCTCGAACACCGGGGAGCTGTTTTTT
clone size: -; V gene: TRBV10-3; J gene: TRBJ1-2; D gene: -; CDR3 protein: CAINGAGEGNYGYTF; CDR3 DNA: TGTGCCATCAACGGGGCAGGGGAGGGGAACTATGGCTACACCTTC
clone size: -; V gene: TRBV7-9; J gene: TRBJ1-2; D gene: -; CDR3 protein: CASNLISRGYTF; CDR3 DNA: TGTGCCAGCAACTTAATCAGTCGAGGCTACACCTTC
clone size: -; V gene: TRBV5-6; J gene: TRBJ2-4; D gene: -; CDR3 protein: CASSLSAGLAKNIQYF; CDR3 DNA: TGTGCCAGCAGCTTGTCTGCAGGCCTAGCCAAAAACATTCAGTACTTC
clone size: -; V gene: TRBV9; J gene: TRBJ2-1; D gene: TRBD2; CDR3 protein: CASSRTGTNSYNEQFF; CDR3 DNA: TGTGCCAGCAGCCGAACCGGGACTAACTCCTACAATGAGCAGTTCTTC
clone size: -; V gene: TRBV9; J gene: TRBJ2-7; D gene: -; CDR3 protein: CASSVDQGGEQYF; CDR3 DNA: TGTGCCAGCAGCGTAGACCAGGGCGGCGAGCAGTACTTC
clone size: -; V gene: TRBV7-2; J gene: TRBJ1-1; D gene: TRBD1; CDR3 protein: CASSLFAQGTEAFF; CDR3 DNA: TGTGCCAGCAGCTTATTCGCACAGGGGACTGAAGCTTTCTTT
clone size: -; V gene: TRBV7-9; J gene: TRBJ2-4; D gene: -; CDR3 protein: CASSGRGGWDIQYF; CDR3 DNA: TGTGCCAGCAGCGGGCGAGGGGGTTGGGACATTCAGTACTTC
clone size: -; V gene: TRBV11-2; J gene: TRBJ2-7; D gene: TRBD2; CDR3 protein: CASSLGSGVPYEQYF; CDR3 DNA: TGTGCCAGCAGCTTGGGTAGCGGGGTTCCCTACGAGCAGTACTTC
clone size: -; V gene: TRBV9; J gene: TRBJ2-5; D gene: -; CDR3 protein: CASSVGGLQETQYF; CDR3 DNA: TGTGCCAGCAGCGTAGGGGGACTGCAAGAGACCCAGTACTTC
clone size: -; V gene: TRBV6-1; J gene: TRBJ2-1; D gene: TRBD2; CDR3 protein: CASSELAGGYNEQFF; CDR3 DNA: TGTGCCAGCAGTGAACTAGCGGGGGGGTACAATGAGCAGTTCTTC
clone size: -; V gene: TRBV30; J gene: TRBJ1-6; D gene: -; CDR3 protein: CAWSATSAETLHF; CDR3 DNA: TGTGCCTGGAGCGCGACTTCGGCCGAGACCCTCCACTTT
clone size: -; V gene: TRBV29-1; J gene: TRBJ1-1; D gene: -; CDR3 protein: CSTHRDTEAFF; CDR3 DNA: TGCAGCACACACAGGGACACTGAAGCTTTCTTT
clone size: -; V gene: TRBV27; J gene: TRBJ1-4; D gene: TRBD1; CDR3 protein: CASSPAPGQGVAKLFF; CDR3 DNA: TGTGCCAGCAGCCCCGCCCCGGGACAGGGGGTGGCAAAACTGTTTTTT
clone size: -; V gene: TRBV7-2; J gene: TRBJ2-5; D gene: -; CDR3 protein: CASSPGVTQYF; CDR3 DNA: TGTGCCAGCAGCCCCGGGGTGACCCAGTACTTC
clone size: few; V gene: TRBV5-6; J gene: TRBJ2-5; D gene: TRBD2; CDR3 protein: CASSFTTGGQETQYF; CDR3 DNA: TGTGCCAGCAGCTTTACCACGGGGGGTCAAGAGACCCAGTACTTC
clone size: -; V gene: TRBV9; J gene: TRBJ1-2; D gene: -; CDR3 protein: CASSVAGTNYGYTF; CDR3 DNA: TGTGCCAGCAGCGTAGCAGGTACTAACTATGGCTACACCTTC
clone size: -; V gene: TRBV7-2; J gene: TRBJ1-5; D gene: TRBD1; CDR3 protein: CASSLGGQGGSYSNQPQHF; CDR3 DNA: TGTGCCAGCAGCTTAGGGGGACAGGGAGGATCTTATAGCAATCAGCCCCAGCATTTT
clone size: few; V gene: TRBV19; J gene: TRBJ1-4; D gene: -; CDR3 protein: CASNRGAQKNEKLFF; CDR3 DNA: TGTGCCAGTAACCGGGGGGCGCAGAAAAATGAAAAACTGTTTTTT
clone size: -; V gene: TRBV5-6; J gene: TRBJ1-4; D gene: TRBD1; CDR3 protein: CASSYGQGGKEKLFF; CDR3 DNA: TGTGCCAGCAGCTATGGACAGGGGGGGAAGGAAAAACTGTTTTTT
clone size: few; V gene: TRBV6-5; J gene: TRBJ1-5; D gene: -; CDR3 protein: CASSYSGEGQPQHF; CDR3 DNA: TGTGCCAGCAGTTACTCGGGGGAGGGTCAGCCCCAGCATTTT
clone size: -; V gene: TRBV28; J gene: TRBJ1-3; D gene: -; CDR3 protein: CASSDLRGNTIYF; CDR3 DNA: TGTGCCAGTTCCGACTTGCGCGGAAACACCATATATTTT
clone size: -; V gene: TRBV2; J gene: TRBJ1-5; D gene: -; CDR3 protein: CASTLNWRTSNQPQHF; CDR3 DNA: TGTGCCAGCACCCTGAATTGGAGAACTAGCAATCAGCCCCAGCATTTT
clone size: -; V gene: TRBV7-9; J gene: TRBJ2-3; D gene: TRBD2; CDR3 protein: CASGDPSGGVPAGSDTQYF; CDR3 DNA: TGTGCCAGCGGGGACCCTAGCGGGGGGGTACCCGCAGGTTCGGATACGCAGTATTTT
clone size: -; V gene: TRBV5-1; J gene: TRBJ1-3; D gene: -; CDR3 protein: CASSLGAAGNSGNTIYF; CDR3 DNA: TGCGCCAGCAGCTTGGGCGCGGCCGGGAACTCTGGAAACACCATATATTTT
clone size: once; V gene: TRBV5-1; J gene: TRBJ1-2; D gene: TRBD1; CDR3 protein: CASRAGTGGYGYTF; CDR3 DNA: TGCGCCAGCCGGGCCGGGACAGGGGGCTATGGCTACACCTTC
clone size: -; V gene: TRBV5-1; J gene: TRBJ1-1; D gene: -; CDR3 protein: CASSLEGHTEAFF; CDR3 DNA: TGCGCCAGCAGCTTGGAGGGGCACACTGAAGCTTTCTTT
clone size: -; V gene: TRBV9; J gene: TRBJ2-3; D gene: TRBD2; CDR3 protein: CASSLTSGGDTQYF; CDR3 DNA: TGTGCCAGCAGCCTTACTAGCGGGGGGGATACGCAGTATTTT
clone size: -; V gene: TRBV7-9; J gene: TRBJ2-5; D gene: -; CDR3 protein: CASSAGILHGTQYF; CDR3 DNA: TGTGCCAGCAGCGCCGGGATCCTGCATGGGACCCAGTACTTC
clone size: -; V gene: TRBV18; J gene: TRBJ1-1; D gene: -; CDR3 protein: CASSPGARENTEAFF; CDR3 DNA: TGTGCCAGCTCACCAGGTGCTCGGGAGAACACTGAAGCTTTCTTT